This T cell receptor (beta chain) originates from a study of T cells in Graves' hyperthyroidism and ophthalmopathy. General study findings and limits: From stable hyperthyroidism, ophthalmopathy was separated by a 13 V-J model.

In germline, CDR1 is SEHNR, CDR2 FQNEAQ (reference sequence). Trimming removed 6 bases at V and 3 bases at J, with 15 bases between. This CDR3 comprises 14 residues. Amplified TCR beta CDR3 regions came from RNA transcripts. The TCR CDR3 was amplified in a first-round RT-PCR using the HTBI primer set. TCRdb analysed the multiplex PCR reads with MiXCR anew, one entry per CDR3 protein. In the table there are around 800,000 distinct CDR3 sequences, over 35% of which are singletons. Using around 10 ml of fresh peripheral blood, PBMCs were prepared. As for this clonotype: The target antigen is unknown.

Sample: blood. The J gene is TRBJ2-7, the V gene TRBV7-9; a possible D gene is TRBD2 (5 bases). The clonotype originates from a man between 18 and 29 years old with Graves' hyperthyroidism. This CDR3 reads CASSARVEGYEQYF. The CDR3 coding sequence is TGTGCCAGCAGTGCTAGAGTCGAGGGCTACGAGCAGTACTTC.